The 9 T cell receptor beta chains given below trace back to one sample, sequenced in a study of blood T cell repertoires in COVID-19 (TCRdb year 2020). The receptor library was made with the immunoSEQ multiplex PCR assay. TCRdb holds this immuneACCESS table with in-frame rearrangements only. Some clones are missing; in checked studies, unresolved V genes explain under half, and the rest has no known cause. This sample comprises about 400,000 clones, 80% to 90% of them detected only once. The ten largest clones add up to roughly 1.2% of the sample. The sequencing input was peripheral blood. All receptors derive from a man aged 40-55 years with acute or convalescent COVID-19.

The chain recombines TRBV6-5 with TRBJ2-1, with D perhaps matching TRBD1 (5 bases). The V end was cut by 4 bases, the J end by 15 bases, with 16 bases between. Per the germline V gene, CDR1 is MNHEY and CDR2 is SVGAGI. The CDR3 loop spans 12 amino acids. The CDR3 loop reads CASSFDPRAAFF. Here the CDR3 DNA reads TGTGCCAGCAGTTTCGACCCCAGGGCCGCGTTCTTC.

The chain has TRBV28 and TRBJ1-5; D is perhaps TRBD1 (5 bases). V lost 2 bases, J lost 0 bases, and 8 bases lay in between. The CDR3 extends over 15 amino acids. The V gene's germline CDR1 is MDHEN and CDR2 SYDVKM. The CDR3 DNA is TGTGCCAGCAGTTTAGGGGGGTATAGCAATCAGCCCCAGCATTTT. Encoded protein: CASSLGGYSNQPQHF.

This clone was detected only a few times. Here the CDR3 DNA reads TGTGCCAGTAGGGGACTAGCGAACGACGAGCAGTACTTC. Its protein is CASRGLANDEQYF. The chain couples TRBV19 to TRBJ2-7, with 10 bases that match TRBD2. This CDR3 spans 13 amino acids. Trimming cost V 6 bases and J 5 bases; bases outside gene matches: 4. Germline-derived CDR1 and CDR2 are LNHDA and SQIVND (reference sequence).

V gene TRBV6-5 combines with J gene TRBJ1-4; possibly TRBD1 for D (6 bases). Germline loops: CDR1 MNHEY, CDR2 SVGAGI. The CDR3 runs to 12 residues. V lost 6 bases to trimming and J lost 8 bases, with 10 bases between them. CDR3 nucleotides: TGTGCCAGCAGGGACAGTCTAGAAAAACTGTTTTTT. Translated: CASRDSLEKLFF.

This clone was seen more than once but under ten times. The V gene is TRBV6-2 or TRBV6-3, the J gene TRBJ2-3, with D uncertain. This CDR3 has 12 amino acids. Trimming pared 5 bases from V and 4 bases from J, leaving 7 bases between. Germline CDR1 reads MNHEY; CDR2 reads SVGEGT. The CDR3 DNA reads TGTGCCAGCAGTCCCTACTCAGATACGCAGTATTTT. This translates into CASSPYSDTQYF.

The V call is TRBV5-1, the J call TRBJ2-5, with TRBD1 matching 7 bases. This CDR3 is built from 14 residues. Germline CDR1 is SGHRS and CDR2 is YFSETQ. J was trimmed by 5 bases and V by 7 bases; bases with no gene match: 11. The DNA of the CDR3 is TGCGCCAGCTTCCTCACAGGGGTAGGGGAGACCCAGTACTTC. Its translation is CASFLTGVGETQYF. Combining the CDR3 with reference TRBV5-1 and TRBJ2-5 gives the whole variable domain KAGVTQTPRYLIKTRGQQVTLSCSPISGHRSVSWYQQTPGQGLQFLFEYFSETQRNKGNFPGRFSGRQFSNSRSEMNVSTLELGDSALYLCASFLTGVGETQYFGPGTRLLVL.

The chain joins TRBV30 to TRBJ1-6, with D hard to call. The V and J ends lost 0 bases and 1 base respectively, with 7 bases between them. The germline CDR1 and CDR2 sequences are GTSNPN and SVGIG (reference sequence). The CDR3 runs to 15 residues. The CDR3 here is CAWSVEGSYNSPLHF. The CDR3 coding sequence is TGTGCCTGGAGTGTTGAGGGATCCTATAATTCACCCCTCCACTTT.

The chain has TRBV6-5 and TRBJ2-7; D may be TRBD1 (6 bases). The germline V and J ends were trimmed by 6 bases and 2 bases, with 17 bases remaining between them. The CDR3 is made up of 15 amino acids. Germline V gene sequence: CDR1 MNHEY, CDR2 SVGAGI. The CDR3 DNA is TGTGCCAGCAGCCGCCCAGGGGAGTCTACCTACGAGCAGTACTTC. It yields the protein CASSRPGESTYEQYF.

V is TRBV28 and J is TRBJ1-1, with D hard to call. V dropped 7 bases and J dropped 1 base, with 13 bases sitting between them. The V gene's germline CDR1 is MDHEN and CDR2 SYDVKM. This CDR3 contains 14 residues. CDR3 loop: CASNNLLGNTEAFF. CDR3 DNA: TGTGCCAGCAACAACCTACTAGGGAACACTGAAGCTTTCTTT.